The 31 T cell receptor beta chains below come from one sample, sequenced in a study of blood T cells in healthy people across ages. Then a second PCR, running roughly 7 to 11 cycles, was carried out with a sample-barcoded 5' primer and a J-beta primer mix. TCRdb analysed the 5' RACE reads with MiXCR anew, one entry per CDR3 protein. In the table there are about 830,000 distinct CDR3 sequences, around 68% of which are singletons. The sequencing sample was made of blood. Receptors originate from a man younger than 45 in good health.

This rearrangement joins TRBV10-3 to TRBJ1-5, with D hard to call. CDR3 length: 15 residues. Germline CDR1 reads ENHRY; CDR2 reads SYGVKD. V was pared by 6 bases and J by 0 bases, with 12 bases between. CDR3 in DNA: TGTGCCATCAGCGGCAGACCCGATAGCAATCAGCCCCAGCATTTT. Translated, it gives CAISGRPDSNQPQHF.

The rearrangement joins TRBV7-8 to TRBJ2-4, with 8 positions matching TRBD2. V shed 3 bases and J 2 bases; nucleotides not matched to a gene: 9. Looked up from germline, CDR1 is SGHVS and CDR2 is FQNEAQ. The CDR3 spans 17 residues. The CDR3 is CASSFRSGGGTKNIQYF. The CDR3 DNA sequence: TGTGCCAGCAGCTTTAGGAGCGGCGGGGGGACCAAAAACATTCAGTACTTC.

This chain connects TRBV6-6 to TRBJ2-4, with 9 positions matching TRBD2. The tail of the sequence fits TRBJ2-7 better, so the J call may be wrong. Germline CDR1 is MNHNY and CDR2 is SVGAGI (reference sequence). This CDR3 region has 14 residues. This CDR3 reads CASSLAGLTPEQYF. The DNA of the CDR3 is TGTGCCAGCAGTCTAGCGGGGTTAACGCCCGAGCAGTACTTC.

The V and J genes are TRBV10-3 and TRBJ2-7; possibly TRBD1 for D (6 bases). Germline CDR1 is ENHRY and CDR2 is SYGVKD. The V end lost 2 bases, the J end lost 2 bases, and 16 bases lay between the germline ends. The CDR3 totals 16 residues. CDR3 region: CAISEPGRGRTYEQYF. In nucleotides, the CDR3 is TGTGCCATCAGTGAGCCTGGCAGGGGCAGGACCTACGAGCAGTACTTC.

This clonotype was seen a handful of times. This chain links TRBV7-9 with TRBJ2-1, with 9 bases matching TRBD2. The CDR3 is made up of 14 amino acids. With 3 bases clipped from V and 8 bases from J, the junction kept 5 bases outside the gene matches. Germline CDR1 SEHNR, CDR2 FQNEAQ (reference sequence). CDR3 sequence (DNA): TGTGCCAGCAGCTTGAGCGGGACTAGCCATGAGCAGTTCTTC. It encodes CASSLSGTSHEQFF.

This clonotype has a handful of counts. This chain connects TRBV4-3 to TRBJ1-1; 8 nucleotides agree with TRBD1. The CDR3 runs 15 residues. The germline CDR1 and CDR2 sequences are LGHNA and YSLEER. With 8 bases clipped from V and 0 bases from J, the junction kept 8 bases outside the gene matches. CDR3 region: CASSAPGQVNTEAFF. CDR3 in DNA: TGCGCCAGCTCGGCTCCGGGACAGGTGAACACTGAAGCTTTCTTT.

CDR3: CASSSGQVGPLTQYF. The CDR3 nucleotides read TGTGCCAGCAGTTCCGGACAGGTTGGGCCTCTTACGCAGTATTTT. This chain uses TRBV28 with TRBJ2-3, with TRBD1 matching 7 bases. The CDR3 contains 15 residues. Germline-derived CDR1 and CDR2 are MDHEN and SYDVKM. V lost 4 bases to trimming and J lost 8 bases; unmatched junction nucleotides: 12. Based on the CDR3 plus reference TRBV28 and TRBJ2-3, the full variable domain is DVKVTQSSRYLVKRTGEKVFLECVQDMDHENMFWYRQDPGLGLRLIYFSYDVKMKEKGDIPEGYSVSREKKERFSLILESASTNQTSMYLCASSSGQVGPLTQYFGPGTRLTVL.

The chain is built from TRBV4-2 and TRBJ2-7; 8 nucleotides line up with TRBD2. The germline CDR1 and CDR2 sequences are LGHNA and YNFKEQ. V lost 3 bases, J lost 2 bases, and 9 bases stayed unmatched. The CDR3 runs 16 residues. DNA for the CDR3: TGTGCCAGCAGCCACCCCACTAGCGGAACAGCCTACGAGCAGTACTTC. Translation gives CASSHPTSGTAYEQYF.

This chain joins TRBV27 and TRBJ2-5; D may be TRBD1 or TRBD2 (6 bases each). Trimming left V 3 bases short and J 4 bases short, with 12 bases between. CDR1 and CDR2 from the germline V gene are MNHEY and SMNVEV (reference sequence). The CDR3 runs 14 residues. CDR3: CASSFGQRVETQYF. The CDR3 nucleotides read TGTGCCAGCAGTTTCGGACAGCGGGTAGAGACCCAGTACTTC.

The genes are TRBV20-1 and TRBJ2-1, with D perhaps TRBD1 (6 bases). Per germline, CDR1 DFQATT and CDR2 SNEGSKA (reference sequence). V gave up 1 base and J gave up 3 bases, with 10 bases separating them. CDR3 length: 14 residues. The CDR3 reads CSARARDNYNEQFF. In DNA, the CDR3 is TGCAGTGCTAGAGCCAGGGACAACTACAATGAGCAGTTCTTC.

The rearrangement uses TRBV3-1 and TRBJ2-7; D ambiguous. This CDR3 is built from 16 residues. V dropped 0 bases and J dropped 3 bases, with 15 bases sitting between them. Germline CDR1 LGHDT, CDR2 YNNKEL (reference sequence). The CDR3 loop reads CASSQEWERPNYEQYF. DNA for the CDR3: TGTGCCAGCAGCCAAGAGTGGGAAAGGCCGAACTACGAGCAGTACTTC.

This clonotype was seen a few times. This rearrangement joins TRBV7-9 to TRBJ2-7; unclear D gene. The germline V gene encodes CDR1 SEHNR and CDR2 FQNEAQ (reference sequence). Trimming pared 2 bases from V and 4 bases from J, leaving 12 bases between. The CDR3 has 14 amino acids. The CDR3 nucleotides read TGTGCCAGCAGCTTAAGTAGGGAACAATACGAGCAGTACTTC. Its protein product is CASSLSREQYEQYF.

The genes are TRBV4-2 and TRBJ2-3, with 9 bases matching TRBD2. Trimming cost V 1 base and J 3 bases; bases outside gene matches: 2. There are 15 residues in the CDR3. The germline CDR1 and CDR2 sequences are LGHNA and YNFKEQ. This chain's CDR3 is CASSQGTSETDTQYF. In DNA form, the CDR3 reads TGTGCCAGCAGCCAAGGGACTAGCGAAACAGATACGCAGTATTTT.

On this clonotype: The junction does not match germline at one end; this may be a read error. V and J are TRBV29-1 and TRBJ2-6; a possible D gene is TRBD2 (6 bases). The CDR3 extends over 14 amino acids. Germline-derived CDR1 and CDR2 are SQVTM and ANQGSEA. CDR3 sequence reads: CSVFWEAGANVPTF. In nucleotides, the CDR3 is TGCAGCGTTTTCTGGGAGGCCGGGGCCAACGTCCCGACTTTC. Full variable domain (rest looked up from reference TRBV29-1 and TRBJ2-6): SAVISQKPSRDICQRGTSLTIQCQVDSQVTMMFWYRQQPGQSLTLIATANQGSEATYESGFVIDKFPISRPNLTFSTLTVSNMSPEDSSIYLCSVFWEAGANVPTFGAGSRLTVL.

This clonotype was observed a handful of times. The chain combines TRBV20-1 with TRBJ2-3, with D unclear. Germline V CDR1 and CDR2: DFQATT, SNEGSKA (reference sequence). The CDR3 has 18 amino acids. V was shortened by 7 bases and J by 1 base, with 27 bases between the two germline ends. The CDR3 coding sequence is TGCAGTGTCAATAGCCGAAGAAGCTTGACGGAGCGCACAGATACGCAGTATTTT. As protein: CSVNSRRSLTERTDTQYF.

A single count supports this clonotype. This chain connects TRBV15 to TRBJ2-3; 10 bases are a match to TRBD1. V was pared by 3 bases and J by 5 bases, with 2 bases of the junction left unmatched. The length of the CDR3 is 14 residues. Germline V lookup: CDR1 LNHNV, CDR2 YYDKDF (reference sequence). The CDR3 sequence is CATSRTGGRDTQYF. DNA of the CDR3: TGTGCCACCAGCAGGACAGGGGGCAGAGATACGCAGTATTTT.

The CDR3 here is CASRPGQGADEKLFF. In DNA form, the CDR3 reads TGTGCCAGCAGACCTGGACAGGGGGCAGATGAAAAACTGTTTTTT. This chain links TRBV6-6 with TRBJ1-4, with 11 bases matching TRBD1. This CDR3 region has 15 residues. Per the germline V gene, CDR1 is MNHNY and CDR2 is SVGAGI (reference sequence). Trimming at V came to 6 bases and at J to 6 bases, leaving 6 bases not matched to a gene.

This sequence joins TRBV20-1 and TRBJ2-4, with 8 bases fitting TRBD1. Matching the DNA end better, TRBJ2-7 makes the J call doubtful. This CDR3 region has 15 residues. From germline, CDR1 is DFQATT and CDR2 SNEGSKA (reference sequence). CDR3 residues: CSASRHTGGRGEQYF. The CDR3 nucleotides read TGCAGTGCTAGCCGACATACAGGGGGAAGGGGCGAGCAGTACTTC.

This clonotype was seen only a few times. This chain connects TRBV7-2 to TRBJ1-2; 8 bases are a match to TRBD1. Trimming removed 3 bases from V and 2 bases from J; junction bases left unmatched: 5. Germline V lookup: CDR1 SGHTA, CDR2 FQGNSA. There are 15 residues in the CDR3. The CDR3 spells CASSFLRGQNYGYTF. The CDR3 DNA reads as TGTGCCAGCAGCTTCCTCAGGGGGCAAAACTATGGCTACACCTTC.

V gene TRBV4-3 combines with J gene TRBJ2-7; TRBD2 is a possible D gene (5 bases). V lost 3 bases and J 4 bases, leaving 16 bases between the germline ends. CDR3 length: 15 amino acids. Germline V CDR1 and CDR2: LGHNA, YSLEER. The CDR3 DNA is TGCGCCAGCAGCCAGATGGGGTTGGGAGAGTACGAGCAGTACTTC. Its translation: CASSQMGLGEYEQYF.

There are a few counts of this clonotype. This chain links TRBV29-1 with TRBJ2-5; 7 positions match TRBD2. After removal of 6 bases from V and 4 bases from J, the junction contained 8 bases not matched to a gene. From germline, CDR1 is SQVTM and CDR2 ANQGSEA. This CDR3 contains 13 residues. Written as DNA, the CDR3 is TGCAGCGTCGGGACTTCGGGAGGAGAGACCCAGTACTTC. Residues: CSVGTSGGETQYF.

This clonotype was counted once. The genes are TRBV9 and TRBJ2-7; D may match TRBD1 or TRBD2 (5 bases each). Germline V gives CDR1 SGDLS, CDR2 YYNGEE. CDR3 length equals 13 residues. V gave up 2 bases and J gave up 4 bases, with 10 bases separating them. CDR3 nucleotides: TGTGCCAGCAGCGTCGGGACGGAGTACGAGCAGTACTTC. Amino acid sequence: CASSVGTEYEQYF. The whole variable domain, filled in from reference TRBV9 and TRBJ2-7, reads DSGVTQTPKHLITATGQRVTLRCSPRSGDLSVYWYQQSLDQGLQFLIQYYNGEERAKGNILERFSAQQFPDLHSELNLSSLELGDSALYFCASSVGTEYEQYFGPGTRLTVT.

The V call is TRBV7-2, the J call TRBJ2-1; 9 bases map to TRBD1. V gave up 5 bases and J gave up 6 bases; unmatched junction bases: 8. In germline, CDR1 is SGHTA, CDR2 FQGNSA. The CDR3 is made up of 15 amino acids. For the CDR3, the DNA is TGTGCCAGCAGCGATCCGGGACAGGGTACCAATGAGCAGTTCTTC. Translation gives CASSDPGQGTNEQFF.

The rearrangement links TRBV4-3 to TRBJ1-2, with 7 nucleotides matching TRBD1. CDR1 and CDR2 from the germline V gene are LGHNA and YSLEER. J was trimmed by 0 bases and V by 0 bases; bases with no gene match: 10. The CDR3 has 18 amino acids. The CDR3: CASSQDLGRDSPNYGYTF. The CDR3 coding sequence is TGCGCCAGCAGCCAAGATCTGGGACGGGACAGCCCTAACTATGGCTACACCTTC.

The genes are TRBV6-5 and TRBJ1-5; no definite D call. Trimming shortened V by 8 bases and J by 3 bases, and 8 bases separated the two germline ends. Germline V gene lookup returns CDR1 MNHEY and CDR2 SVGAGI. The CDR3 runs 12 residues. The CDR3 reads CASGPINQPQHF. CDR3 nucleotide sequence: TGTGCCAGCGGCCCGATCAATCAGCCCCAGCATTTT.

This clonotype was detected a few times. This rearrangement joins TRBV20-1 to TRBJ2-7; TRBD2 matches at 12 bases. Germline lookup yields CDR1 DFQATT and CDR2 SNEGSKA (reference sequence). The ends lost 5 bases at V and 3 bases at J; junction bases unmatched: 5. CDR3 size: 14 residues. For the CDR3, the DNA is TGCAGTGCTCGACTAGCGGGGGCCTTCTACGAGCAGTACTTC. It is translated as CSARLAGAFYEQYF.

The rearrangement uses TRBV28 and TRBJ2-7; 8 bases are a match to TRBD1. V lost 8 bases to trimming and J lost 4 bases; unmatched junction nucleotides: 10. Germline CDR1 is MDHEN and CDR2 is SYDVKM. The CDR3 consists of 14 residues. CDR3 residues: CASRGQGALYEQYF. CDR3 nucleotides: TGTGCCAGCCGTGGGCAGGGGGCTTTATACGAGCAGTACTTC.

This chain links TRBV9 with TRBJ1-1, with D possibly matching TRBD1 (6 bases). Deletions cut 4 bases from V and 0 bases from J, with 22 bases between. CDR3 size: 18 residues. The germline gives CDR1 SGDLS, CDR2 YYNGEE. The CDR3 nucleotides are TGTGCCAGCAGCCGCCGGGACACCGCATCACCCATGAACACTGAAGCTTTCTTT. This codes for CASSRRDTASPMNTEAFF.

The genes are TRBV7-9 and TRBJ2-7, with TRBD2 as a possible D gene (6 bases). The closer fit of TRBJ2-5 to the DNA end suggests the J call may be wrong. Germline CDR1 reads SEHNR; CDR2 reads FQNEAQ (reference sequence). The CDR3 runs 16 residues. The CDR3 protein is CASNPTEGVSAETQYF. The CDR3 DNA reads TGTGCCAGCAACCCGACGGAGGGAGTCTCAGCAGAGACCCAGTACTTC.

The genes are TRBV30 and TRBJ2-2; D ambiguous. CDR1 and CDR2 (germline): GTSNPN, SVGIG (reference sequence). The V and J ends lost 5 bases and 3 bases respectively, with 7 bases between them. CDR3 length: 12 amino acids. The CDR3 loop reads CAWGEYTGELFF. CDR3 nucleotide sequence: TGTGCCTGGGGAGAGTACACCGGGGAGCTGTTTTTT.

The V call is TRBV7-2, the J call TRBJ2-1; 10 nucleotides line up with TRBD1. Germline CDR1 and CDR2: SGHTA and FQGNSA. The length of the CDR3 is 15 residues. V shed 1 base, J shed 5 bases, and the junction held 2 bases outside the gene matches. Here the CDR3 reads CASSLVGQGHNEQFF. DNA for the CDR3: TGTGCCAGCAGCTTAGTGGGACAGGGGCACAATGAGCAGTTCTTC.